These T cell receptor beta chains were read from a single sample in a study of T cells after somatic rescue of genetic block. Using immunoSEQ multiplex PCR, the repertoire was profiled, and TCRdb retains in-frame clones only, with some absent. Of some 13,000 clones listed, roughly 78% are singletons. Source material: peripheral blood mononuclear cells (PBMCs). The receptor source for this set is a boy aged 5-17 years. Each CDR3 is given with its conserved first and last residue. A D gene is named only where the DNA matches it firmly. Size values are once, few and many counts, or a class for expanded clones, and some rows have none.

abundance	d_gene	v_gene	j_gene	CDR3aa	CDR3nt
NA	NA	TRBV7-9	TRBJ1-2	CASSLGGSDGYTF	TGTGCCAGCAGCTTGGGGGGATCGGATGGCTACACCTTC
NA	NA	TRBV30	TRBJ1-1	CAWSVWRPKGTEAFF	TGTGCCTGGAGTGTGTGGCGTCCGAAAGGCACTGAAGCTTTCTTT
NA	TRBD1	TRBV5-5	TRBJ1-1	CASSLGGSLNTEAFF	TGTGCCAGCAGCTTAGGGGGCTCCCTGAACACTGAAGCTTTCTTT
NA	NA	TRBV7-9	TRBJ2-7	CASSQKLYEQYF	TGTGCCAGCAGCCAAAAACTCTACGAGCAGTACTTC
NA	TRBD1	TRBV5-1	TRBJ1-2	CASSLARGHGYTF	TGCGCCAGCAGCTTGGCCAGGGGGCATGGCTACACCTTC
few	TRBD1	TRBV6-6	TRBJ1-5	CASSYSDRALQPQHF	TGTGCCAGCAGTTACTCCGACAGGGCCCTTCAGCCCCAGCATTTT
NA	NA	TRBV6-6	TRBJ1-3	CASSITGIGNTIYF	TGTGCCAGCAGTATCACAGGGATTGGAAACACCATATATTTT
NA	NA	TRBV7-3	TRBJ2-1	CASSPYRVGSYNEQFF	TGTGCCAGCAGCCCCTACAGGGTTGGATCCTACAATGAGCAGTTCTTC
NA	TRBD1	TRBV19	TRBJ1-5	CASRGGQGALSNQPQHF	TGTGCCAGTAGGGGGGGACAGGGGGCTCTAAGCAATCAGCCCCAGCATTTT
NA	TRBD2	TRBV10-2	TRBJ2-1	CASRTSGATYNEQFF	TGCGCCAGCAGGACTAGCGGTGCGACCTACAATGAGCAGTTCTTC
NA	TRBD1	TRBV10-3	TRBJ1-6	CAISVIGGDSPLHF	TGTGCCATCAGTGTTATAGGGGGCGATTCACCCCTCCACTTT
NA	TRBD2	TRBV7-3	TRBJ2-2	CASSPRKGSGWNTGELFF	TGTGCCAGCAGCCCCCGCAAAGGTAGCGGGTGGAACACCGGGGAGCTGTTTTTT
NA	TRBD1	TRBV5-1	TRBJ1-4	CASSFTGTGNEKLFF	TGCGCCAGCAGCTTCACCGGGACAGGGAATGAAAAACTGTTTTTT
once	NA	TRBV11-3	TRBJ2-7	CASSQIRSLRGEQYF	TGTGCCAGCAGCCAGATACGGAGTCTAAGGGGGGAGCAGTACTTC
NA	TRBD1	TRBV5-1	TRBJ2-7	CASSVRDRGYEQYF	TGCGCCAGCAGCGTAAGGGACAGGGGCTACGAGCAGTACTTC
once	TRBD1	TRBV18	TRBJ1-4	CASSPQGGENEKLFF	TGTGCCAGCTCACCACAAGGGGGCGAAAATGAAAAACTGTTTTTT
NA	TRBD1	TRBV27	TRBJ1-5	CASSWGQGPNQPQHF	TGTGCCAGCAGTTGGGGACAGGGCCCCAATCAGCCCCAGCATTTT
NA	NA	TRBV5-1	TRBJ2-1	CASSLGATANEQFF	TGCGCCAGCAGCTTGGGGGCCACAGCTAATGAGCAGTTCTTC
NA	NA	TRBV10-3	TRBJ2-2	CAISPGHYPLDTGELFF	TGTGCCATCAGTCCGGGACATTACCCTTTGGACACCGGGGAGCTGTTTTTT
NA	NA	TRBV21-1	TRBJ2-4	CASSKAKGTGGAKNIQYF	TGTGCCAGCAGCAAAGCGAAGGGGACAGGGGGAGCCAAAAACATTCAGTACTTC
few	TRBD1	TRBV28	TRBJ1-5	CASSQQGVGQPQHF	TGTGCCAGCAGCCAACAGGGGGTGGGTCAGCCCCAGCATTTT
NA	NA	TRBV11-2	TRBJ2-7	CASSLEGGAYEQYF	TGTGCCAGCAGCTTAGAGGGGGGGGCATACGAGCAGTACTTC
NA	NA	TRBV6-1	TRBJ1-2	CASRAGSSYGYTF	TGTGCCAGCAGGGCAGGGTCTTCCTATGGCTACACCTTC
NA	NA	TRBV6-6	TRBJ1-1	CASSYTGTNTEAFF	TGTGCCAGCAGTTATACCGGGACGAACACTGAAGCTTTCTTT
NA	NA	TRBV28	TRBJ2-4	CASSRSGLLAKNIQYF	TGTGCCAGCAGTCGCTCGGGTCTCCTAGCCAAAAACATTCAGTACTTC
few	NA	TRBV6-5	TRBJ1-1	CASKDPHPEAFF	TGTGCCAGCAAGGACCCCCATCCTGAAGCTTTCTTT
NA	TRBD1	TRBV28	TRBJ1-4	CASSGRDSSNEKLFF	TGTGCCAGCAGTGGCCGGGACAGTTCAAATGAAAAACTGTTTTTT
NA	TRBD1	TRBV28	TRBJ2-5	CASRTGGRETQYF	TGTGCCAGCAGGACAGGGGGCCGTGAGACCCAGTACTTC
NA	TRBD2	TRBV19	TRBJ2-3	CASSMPGLAGVVTDTQYF	TGTGCCAGTAGTATGCCCGGACTAGCGGGAGTGGTCACAGATACGCAGTATTTT
NA	NA	TRBV27	TRBJ2-3	CASSLSRLGVPILF	TGTGCCAGCAGTTTATCCCGTTTGGGGGTCCCCATTCTTTTT
few	NA	TRBV6-5	TRBJ1-4	CASSSSRQATNEKLFF	TGTGCCAGCAGTTCCTCCAGACAGGCGACTAATGAAAAACTGTTTTTT
NA	NA	TRBV7-2	TRBJ2-5	CASSLVGISQETQYF	TGTGCCAGCAGCTTAGTCGGGATTTCCCAAGAGACCCAGTACTTC
NA	NA	TRBV7-2	TRBJ1-5	CASSLSLPGGYQPQHF	TGTGCCAGCAGCTTATCTCTCCCGGGGGGATATCAGCCCCAGCATTTT
once	NA	TRBV30	TRBJ2-5	CAWSVLGVPRETQYF	TGTGCCTGGAGTGTACTAGGGGTCCCCCGGGAGACCCAGTACTTC
NA	TRBD1	TRBV7-9	TRBJ1-1	CASSLAGTVNTEAFF	TGTGCCAGCAGCTTAGCAGGGACAGTGAACACTGAAGCTTTCTTT
NA	NA	TRBV29-1	TRBJ2-2	CSARPNTGELFF	TGCAGTGCCAGGCCGAACACCGGGGAGCTGTTTTTT
NA	NA	TRBV27	TRBJ2-3	CASSLTGPTDTQYF	TGTGCCAGCAGTTTAACAGGGCCAACAGATACGCAGTATTTT
NA	NA	TRBV28	TRBJ2-2	CASSLLFLQGRTGELFF	TGTGCCAGCAGTTTATTGTTCTTACAGGGGAGGACCGGGGAGCTGTTTTTT
NA	TRBD2	TRBV7-6	TRBJ2-7	CASSSQLAGDSFYEQYF	TGTGCCAGCAGCTCCCAACTAGCGGGAGACTCCTTTTACGAGCAGTACTTC
NA	TRBD2	TRBV9	TRBJ2-5	CASSVGTSGRVQETQYF	TGTGCCAGCAGCGTAGGGACTAGCGGGAGGGTTCAAGAGACCCAGTACTTC